A selection of T cell receptor beta chains follows, all from one sample in a study of shared T cell receptors in the human thymus. Produced via immunoSEQ multiplex PCR; TCRdb's table is partial and in-frame only. The table has about 540,000 clones, about four fifths seen once. Separately, the same data were catalogued under a study of human thymus T cells.

The sequenced sample was thymocytes. The source is a boy younger than two with a congenital heart defect. The CDR3 runs from the conserved cysteine through the conserved F or W. Fields, in order: V gene, J gene, CDR3 protein.

V gene: TRBV2
J gene: TRBJ2-4
CDR3 protein: CASSEARQGEYF

V gene: TRBV25-1
J gene: TRBJ2-3
CDR3 protein: CASSAGLAGASSTDTQYF

V gene: TRBV15
J gene: TRBJ2-7
CDR3 protein: CATSRTGGTRAVEQYF

V gene: TRBV30
J gene: TRBJ2-7
CDR3 protein: CAWSSKNRGDEQYF

V gene: TRBV4-1
J gene: TRBJ2-7
CDR3 protein: CASSQLGLAGAVYEQYF

V gene: TRBV14
J gene: TRBJ2-7
CDR3 protein: CASSQEAWTSARSPYEQYF

V gene: TRBV7-9
J gene: TRBJ2-5
CDR3 protein: CASSLDSGGSSGEQETQYF

V gene: TRBV28
J gene: TRBJ1-5
CDR3 protein: CASSVRDRLYSNQPQHF

V gene: TRBV30
J gene: TRBJ1-4
CDR3 protein: CAWRGGEKLFF

V gene: TRBV18
J gene: TRBJ2-7
CDR3 protein: CASSPGGERGPYEQYF